The 28 T cell receptor beta chains listed next were all sequenced from one sample in a study of naive CD8 T cells in extremely preterm neonates. Profiled with immunoSEQ multiplex PCR; TCRdb holds only in-frame clones, not every one. This sample has approximately 5,500 clones; less than 99% occur once, and the top ten carry 0.56%. What was sequenced was naive CD8+ T cells from blood. The receptors originated from a human donor in good health.

The chain recombines TRBV7-9 with TRBJ2-7, with D unresolved. The CDR3 sequence is 14 residues long. CDR1 SEHNR and CDR2 FQNEAQ come from the germline V gene (reference sequence). Trimming removed 4 bases at V and 1 base at J, with 11 bases between. The CDR3, as DNA: TGTGCCAGCAGCTCCCAGGATCGTTCCTACGAGCAGTACTTC. Translation: CASSSQDRSYEQYF.

The CDR3 sequence: CATLGASGKSYEQYF. The CDR3 nucleotides read TGTGCCACCCTGGGGGCTAGCGGCAAATCCTACGAGCAGTACTTC. The V call is TRBV27, the J call TRBJ2-7, with a weak D call TRBD2 (7 bases). Germline V gene data show CDR1 as MNHEY and CDR2 as SMNVEV (reference sequence). The CDR3 has 15 residues. V was clipped by 10 bases and J by 1 base, with 20 bases between them.

The V gene is TRBV19, the J gene TRBJ1-4; possibly TRBD1 for D (5 bases). Trimming took 2 bases from V and 14 from J, leaving 18 bases between them. CDR3 length equals 14 residues. Germline CDR1 and CDR2: LNHDA and SQIVND (reference sequence). The CDR3 region has the DNA TGTGCCAGTAGTATATCCGGCGGGGACGAACGGCTGTTTTTT. Translation gives CASSISGGDERLFF.

The CDR3 DNA sequence: TGTGCCATCAGTAAGGGACAGGGGCGCAACTCCTACGAGCAGTACTTC. Encoded protein: CAISKGQGRNSYEQYF. The chain employs TRBV10-3 and TRBJ2-7; 10 bases match TRBD1. The CDR3 runs to 16 residues. With V trimmed by 5 bases and J by 0 bases, 7 bases remained unmatched. CDR1 and CDR2 (germline): ENHRY, SYGVKD.

CDR3 in DNA: TGTGCCAGCTCTCCCCCGGACAGACCAAACACCGGGGAGCTGTTTTTT. Encoded protein: CASSPPDRPNTGELFF. The chain joins TRBV18 to TRBJ2-2, with D possibly being TRBD1 (6 bases). This CDR3 is built from 16 residues. From germline, CDR1 is KGHSH and CDR2 LQKENI. With 6 bases removed from V and 2 bases from J, the gap between germline ends came to 16 bases.

This chain uses TRBV4-2 with TRBJ2-7; 10 bases are a match to TRBD1. CDR3 length: 15 residues. With 2 bases clipped from V and 5 bases from J, the junction kept 6 bases outside the gene matches. From germline, CDR1 is LGHNA and CDR2 YNFKEQ. CDR3 sequence (DNA): TGTGCCAGCAGCCAAAGACAGGGGGCGGCCCACGAGCAGTACTTC. Its translation: CASSQRQGAAHEQYF.

The chain uses TRBV11-2 and TRBJ2-7, with unresolved D. The CDR3 consists of 12 residues. Germline CDR1 is SGHAT and CDR2 is FQNNGV. V lost 3 bases, J lost 4 bases, and 7 bases lay in between. The CDR3 sequence: CASSFEIYEQYF. In DNA, the CDR3 is TGTGCCAGCAGCTTCGAGATTTACGAGCAGTACTTC.

The chain carries TRBV9 and TRBJ2-7; a possible D gene is TRBD1 (6 bases). V lost 4 bases and J 5 bases, leaving 19 bases between the germline ends. The germline gives CDR1 SGDLS, CDR2 YYNGEE. This CDR3 spans 15 amino acids. The CDR3 is CASSPPGVPWNEQYF. As DNA, the CDR3 is TGTGCCAGCAGCCCTCCAGGGGTTCCGTGGAACGAGCAGTACTTC.

The V call is TRBV2, the J call TRBJ2-2; no clear D gene. The CDR3 length is 12 residues. V lost 11 bases and J lost 3, with 10 bases in between. Germline V gene data show CDR1 as SNHLY and CDR2 as FYNNEI. The DNA for the CDR3 is TGTGCCGACCAGGCAGACACCGGGGAGCTGTTTTTT. This gives the protein CADQADTGELFF.

The chain carries TRBV9 and TRBJ2-7; tentatively, D is TRBD1 (6 bases). Germline V gene data show CDR1 as SGDLS and CDR2 as YYNGEE. V was trimmed by 0 bases and J by 2 bases, leaving 9 bases between them. CDR3 size: 14 residues. The CDR3 bases are TGTGCCAGCAGCGTAGGAAAGGGGGCCTACGAGCAGTACTTC. This encodes CASSVGKGAYEQYF. The entire variable domain, with the rest obtained from reference TRBV9 and TRBJ2-7, is as follows: DSGVTQTPKHLITATGQRVTLRCSPRSGDLSVYWYQQSLDQGLQFLIQYYNGEERAKGNILERFSAQQFPDLHSELNLSSLELGDSALYFCASSVGKGAYEQYFGPGTRLTVT.

J is TRBJ1-1 and V is TRBV7-6; no definite D call. V was shortened by 1 base and J by 3 bases, with 15 bases between the two germline ends. The CDR3 is 16 amino acids. The V gene's germline CDR1 is SGHVS and CDR2 FNYEAQ. The CDR3 loop is CASSLGHPRVDTEAFF. In DNA form, the CDR3 reads TGTGCCAGCAGCTTAGGCCACCCCCGGGTAGACACTGAAGCTTTCTTT.

The V call is TRBV27, the J call TRBJ1-1; D is possibly TRBD1 (5 bases). The germline CDR1 and CDR2 sequences are MNHEY and SMNVEV (reference sequence). The V and J ends lost 4 bases and 2 bases respectively, with 8 bases between them. The CDR3 extends over 13 amino acids. The CDR3 DNA follows: TGTGCCAGCAGTTACGGACAAAACACTGAAGCTTTCTTT. Amino acid sequence: CASSYGQNTEAFF.

This rearrangement joins TRBV27 to TRBJ2-1; D may be TRBD1 (5 bases). Per germline, CDR1 MNHEY and CDR2 SMNVEV (reference sequence). CDR3 length equals 14 residues. Trimming stripped 6 bases from V and 2 bases from J, with 11 bases between. This CDR3 reads CASRSDSAYNEQFF. CDR3 sequence (DNA): TGTGCCAGCAGATCCGACAGCGCCTACAATGAGCAGTTCTTC.

V gene TRBV7-9 combines with J gene TRBJ2-7; TRBD1 is a possible D gene (5 bases). CDR1 and CDR2 (germline): SEHNR, FQNEAQ (reference sequence). The CDR3 is made up of 14 amino acids. V lost 6 bases, J lost 2 bases, and 14 bases lay in between. CDR3: CASSGAAPTYEQYF. CDR3 DNA: TGTGCCAGCAGTGGGGCAGCGCCAACCTACGAGCAGTACTTC.

The chain recombines TRBV5-1 with TRBJ2-6, with D uncertain. Per the germline V gene, CDR1 is SGHRS and CDR2 is YFSETQ. The CDR3 is 14 residues long. The germline V and J ends were trimmed by 1 base and 3 bases, with 5 bases remaining between them. DNA for the CDR3: TGCGCCAGCAGCTTGCAGAATGGGGCCAACGTCCTGACTTTC. Protein sequence: CASSLQNGANVLTF. Full variable domain (outside the CDR3, taken from reference TRBV5-1 and TRBJ2-6): KAGVTQTPRYLIKTRGQQVTLSCSPISGHRSVSWYQQTPGQGLQFLFEYFSETQRNKGNFPGRFSGRQFSNSRSEMNVSTLELGDSALYLCASSLQNGANVLTFGAGSRLTVL.

The V gene is TRBV6-6, the J gene TRBJ2-1; TRBD2 matches at 8 bases. Losses at the gene ends were 5 bases for V and 6 bases for J; bases not matched to a gene: 12. The CDR3 is made up of 16 amino acids. Germline V lookup: CDR1 MNHNY, CDR2 SVGAGI (reference sequence). CDR3 amino acids: CASSPAPREVINEQFF. The CDR3 DNA is TGTGCCAGCAGTCCCGCCCCGCGGGAGGTTATCAATGAGCAGTTCTTC.

V usage is TRBV11-2 and J usage is TRBJ1-1; no definite D call. The germline V and J ends were trimmed by 6 bases and 8 bases, with 10 bases remaining between them. The CDR3 is 11 amino acids. CDR1 is SGHAT, CDR2 FQNNGV, per germline. CDR3: CASRLNSEAFF. The CDR3 DNA reads as TGTGCCAGCAGACTGAATTCCGAAGCTTTCTTT.

This rearrangement joins TRBV11-2 to TRBJ1-2; 8 bases fit TRBD1. The CDR3 consists of 15 residues. Germline CDR1 and CDR2: SGHAT and FQNNGV. Germline trimming cut 5 bases from V and 6 bases from J; bases unmatched to any gene: 11. The DNA for the CDR3 is TGTGCCAGCAGCAACCCGGGACAGGAACGCCATGGCTACACCTTC. Amino acid sequence: CASSNPGQERHGYTF.

The chain combines TRBV12-5 with TRBJ2-2; D perhaps matches TRBD2 (7 bases). V dropped 7 bases and J dropped 0 bases, with 18 bases sitting between them. Germline V lookup: CDR1 LGHNT, CDR2 FRNRAP. The CDR3 runs to 17 residues. The CDR3 DNA reads TGTGCTAGTGCCGGGGGGTCCGCAGGGGCGAACACCGGGGAGCTGTTTTTT. Translation: CASAGGSAGANTGELFF.

The chain has TRBV4-2 and TRBJ2-1; 7 bases map to TRBD1. V was pared by 1 base and J by 5 bases, with 5 bases of the junction left unmatched. Per the germline V gene, CDR1 is LGHNA and CDR2 is YNFKEQ. The CDR3 is 15 residues long. Written as DNA, the CDR3 is TGTGCCAGCAGCCAAGCGTTACAGGGGAACAATGAGCAGTTCTTC. Protein sequence: CASSQALQGNNEQFF.

The chain employs TRBV9 and TRBJ2-1, with a weak D call TRBD2 (6 bases). V was clipped by 0 bases and J by 7 bases, with 14 bases between them. The CDR3 contains 15 residues. The germline gives CDR1 SGDLS, CDR2 YYNGEE. CDR3 coding DNA: TGTGCCAGCAGCGTAGCTGGGGGACTTCTAAATGAGCAGTTCTTC. Protein sequence: CASSVAGGLLNEQFF. The full variable domain, its missing parts supplied by reference TRBV9 and TRBJ2-1, is DSGVTQTPKHLITATGQRVTLRCSPRSGDLSVYWYQQSLDQGLQFLIQYYNGEERAKGNILERFSAQQFPDLHSELNLSSLELGDSALYFCASSVAGGLLNEQFFGPGTRLTVL.

This clone was recorded only once. The chain combines TRBV4-1 with TRBJ2-1, with 9 bases lining up with TRBD1. CDR3 length: 16 amino acids. The ends lost 4 bases at V and 7 bases at J; junction bases unmatched: 11. CDR1 and CDR2 from the germline V gene are MGHRA and YSYEKL. CDR3 DNA sequence: TGCGCCAGCAGCCCACCCGGGACAGGGCACGTAAATGAGCAGTTCTTC. This codes for CASSPPGTGHVNEQFF.

V and J are TRBV5-6 and TRBJ2-1; possibly TRBD2 for D (5 bases). The V and J ends lost 0 bases and 2 bases respectively, with 12 bases between them. From germline, CDR1 is SGHDT and CDR2 YYEEEE. The CDR3 sequence is 16 residues long. Written as DNA, the CDR3 is TGTGCCAGCAGCTTGGGTCCGGGAAGCACCTACAATGAGCAGTTCTTC. This codes for CASSLGPGSTYNEQFF.

V is TRBV19 and J is TRBJ1-1; the match to TRBD1 covers 11 bases. Germline CDR1 reads LNHDA; CDR2 reads SQIVND (reference sequence). CDR3 size: 15 residues. The junction had 7 bases not matched to a gene; V was cut back by 5 bases and J by 5 bases. For the CDR3, the DNA is TGTGCCAGTAGTTGGGACAGGGGGTTGAGAACTGAAGCTTTCTTT. Protein sequence: CASSWDRGLRTEAFF.

This chain uses TRBV4-1 with TRBJ1-1; TRBD1 matches at 9 bases. Per germline, CDR1 MGHRA and CDR2 YSYEKL. V gave up 4 bases and J gave up 5 bases; unmatched junction bases: 11. The CDR3 has 16 amino acids. The CDR3 reads CASSPDPGTGLTEAFF. CDR3 DNA: TGCGCCAGCAGCCCAGACCCCGGGACAGGGCTGACTGAAGCTTTCTTT.

The chain has TRBV7-9 and TRBJ1-1; a possible D gene is TRBD1 (5 bases). The germline V and J ends were trimmed by 3 bases and 1 base, with 15 bases remaining between them. The CDR3 length is 16 residues. Germline loops: CDR1 SEHNR, CDR2 FQNEAQ (reference sequence). The CDR3 region has the DNA TGTGCCAGCAGCTTCCCTCGGGGGGATCGGAACACTGAAGCTTTCTTT. This sequence encodes CASSFPRGDRNTEAFF.

The J gene is TRBJ2-1, the V gene TRBV11-2; D is perhaps TRBD1 (6 bases). V was trimmed by 4 bases and J by 10 bases, leaving 20 bases between them. Germline assignment: CDR1 SGHAT and CDR2 FQNNGV. The CDR3 has 15 amino acids. Here the CDR3 DNA reads TGTGCCAGCAGCTCAGGTCATCAAGGGGGAGTGGAGCAGTTCTTC. It translates to CASSSGHQGGVEQFF.

The J gene is TRBJ2-1, the V gene TRBV7-8; a possible D gene is TRBD2 (6 bases). CDR3 size: 15 residues. Germline V gene data show CDR1 as SGHVS and CDR2 as FQNEAQ. Trimming left V 5 bases short and J 4 bases short, with 15 bases between. DNA of the CDR3: TGTGCCAGCAGCCTCGGGGGACGAGGGTACAATGAGCAGTTCTTC. This encodes CASSLGGRGYNEQFF.